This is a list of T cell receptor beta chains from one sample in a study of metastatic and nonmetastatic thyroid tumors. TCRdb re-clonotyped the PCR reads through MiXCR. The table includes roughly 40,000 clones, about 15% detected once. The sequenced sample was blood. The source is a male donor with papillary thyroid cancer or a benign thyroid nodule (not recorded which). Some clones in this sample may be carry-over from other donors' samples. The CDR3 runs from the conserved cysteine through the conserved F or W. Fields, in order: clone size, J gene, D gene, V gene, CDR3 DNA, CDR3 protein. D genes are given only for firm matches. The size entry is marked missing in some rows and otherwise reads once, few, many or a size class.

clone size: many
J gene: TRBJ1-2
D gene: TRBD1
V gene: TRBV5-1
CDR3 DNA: TGCGCCAGCAGCTTAGGGGGGGGACAGGACTATGGCTACACCTTC
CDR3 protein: CASSLGGGQDYGYTF

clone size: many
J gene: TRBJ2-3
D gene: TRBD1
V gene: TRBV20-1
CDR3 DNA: TGCCCCCCGGGACAGGGGGGCACAGATACGCAGTATTTT
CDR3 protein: CPPGQGGTDTQYF

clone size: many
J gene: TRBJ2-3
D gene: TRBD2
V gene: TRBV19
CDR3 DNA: TGTGCCAGTAGTATGACTAGCGGCACAGATACGCAGTATTTT
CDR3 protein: CASSMTSGTDTQYF

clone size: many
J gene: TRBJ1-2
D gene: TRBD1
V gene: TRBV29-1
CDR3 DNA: TGCAGCGTTGAAGACTGGACAGGGAGGGTTGGCGATGGCTACACCTTC
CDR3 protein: CSVEDWTGRVGDGYTF

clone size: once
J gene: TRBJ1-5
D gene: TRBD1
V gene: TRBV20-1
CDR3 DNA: TGCAGTGCTCCAGGGGGCGGTCAGCCCCAGCATTTT
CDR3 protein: CSAPGGGQPQHF

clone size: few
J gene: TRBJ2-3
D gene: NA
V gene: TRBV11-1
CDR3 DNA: TGTGCCAGCAGCTCACTTGGAGATCTGGCGGGCACAGATACGCAGTATTTT
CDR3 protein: CASSSLGDLAGTDTQYF

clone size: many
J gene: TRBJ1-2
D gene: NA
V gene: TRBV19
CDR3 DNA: TGTGCCAGTAGTATGCAAGAGGAGGGCTACACCTTC
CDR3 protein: CASSMQEEGYTF

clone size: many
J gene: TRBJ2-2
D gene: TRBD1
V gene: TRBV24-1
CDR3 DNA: TGTGCCACCAGTGATGCCGGACAGGGGGGGAAAACCGGGGAGCTGTTTTTT
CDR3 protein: CATSDAGQGGKTGELFF

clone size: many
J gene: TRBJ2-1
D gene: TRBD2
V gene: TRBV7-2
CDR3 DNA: TGTGCCAGCAGCTTGAATAGCGGGGGGGCCTGGAATGAGCAGTTCTTC
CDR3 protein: CASSLNSGGAWNEQFF

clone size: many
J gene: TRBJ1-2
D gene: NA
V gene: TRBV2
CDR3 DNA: TGTGCCAGCGTGAGGACAGAGAACTATGGCTACACCTTC
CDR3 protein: CASVRTENYGYTF

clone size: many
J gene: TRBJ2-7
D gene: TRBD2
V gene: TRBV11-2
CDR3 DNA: TGTGCCACAAAACCGGGACTAGCGGGCTACGAGCAGTACTTC
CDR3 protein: CATKPGLAGYEQYF

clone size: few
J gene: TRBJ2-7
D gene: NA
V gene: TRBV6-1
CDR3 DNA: TGTGCCAGCAGCCGGGCTCCGACAGCCTACGAGCAGTACTTC
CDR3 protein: CASSRAPTAYEQYF

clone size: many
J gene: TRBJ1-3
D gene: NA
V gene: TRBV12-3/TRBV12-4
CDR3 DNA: TGTGCCGGGCGAAAGGGGTCCGGAAACACCATATATTTT
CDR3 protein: CAGRKGSGNTIYF

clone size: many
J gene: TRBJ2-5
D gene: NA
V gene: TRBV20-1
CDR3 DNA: TGCAGTGCTAGAGATTATGAGCAGCGACAAGAGACCCAGTACTTC
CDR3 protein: CSARDYEQRQETQYF

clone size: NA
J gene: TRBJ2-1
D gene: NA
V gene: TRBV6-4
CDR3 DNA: TGTGCCATCAGTTACTCGATCACAGGGCCTCGGGATGAGCAGTTCTTC
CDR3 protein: CAISYSITGPRDEQFF

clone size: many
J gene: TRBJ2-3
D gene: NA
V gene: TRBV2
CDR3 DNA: TGTGCCAGCAGTGAACGGGTTGGATCGCCAGATACGCAGTATTTT
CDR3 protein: CASSERVGSPDTQYF

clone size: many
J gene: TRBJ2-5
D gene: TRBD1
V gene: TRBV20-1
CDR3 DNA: TGCAGTGCACCGGGACAGGGGTTTTCAGAGACCCAGTACTTC
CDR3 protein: CSAPGQGFSETQYF

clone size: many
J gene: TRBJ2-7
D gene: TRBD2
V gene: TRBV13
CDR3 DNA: TGTGCCAGCAGCCATATTAGCGGGGGAAACTACGAGCAGTACTTC
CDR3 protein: CASSHISGGNYEQYF

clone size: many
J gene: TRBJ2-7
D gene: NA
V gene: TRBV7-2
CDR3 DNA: TGTGCCAGCAGCTTAGGAAGGGTCGGCTACGAGCAGTACTTC
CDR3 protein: CASSLGRVGYEQYF

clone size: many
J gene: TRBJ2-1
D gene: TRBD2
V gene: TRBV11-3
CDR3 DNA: TGTGCCAGCAGCCCTCACTTCGGGACTAGCGGGAATGAGCAGTTCTTC
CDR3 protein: CASSPHFGTSGNEQFF

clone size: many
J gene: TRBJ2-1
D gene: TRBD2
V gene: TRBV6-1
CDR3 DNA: TGTGCCAGCAGTACGACCGGGACTAGCGGCAATGAGCAGTTCTTC
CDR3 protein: CASSTTGTSGNEQFF

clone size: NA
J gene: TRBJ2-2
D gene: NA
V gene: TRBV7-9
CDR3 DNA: TGTGCCAGCAGTTTAGCAAGCTTGGATAAGCTGTTTTTT
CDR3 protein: CASSLASLDKLFF

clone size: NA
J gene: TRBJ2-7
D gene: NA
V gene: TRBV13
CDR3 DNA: TGTTCCAGCAGCTTTGTACAGGCCTACGAGCAGTACTTC
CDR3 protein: CSSSFVQAYEQYF

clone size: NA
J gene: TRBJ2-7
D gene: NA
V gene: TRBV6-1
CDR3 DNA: TGTGCCAGCAGGGGACAAACCTACGAGCAGTACTTC
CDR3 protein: CASRGQTYEQYF

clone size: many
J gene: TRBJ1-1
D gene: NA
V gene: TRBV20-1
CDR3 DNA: TGCAGTGCTAGAAGTCCAGGGAGGTTAACTGAAGCTTTCTTT
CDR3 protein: CSARSPGRLTEAFF

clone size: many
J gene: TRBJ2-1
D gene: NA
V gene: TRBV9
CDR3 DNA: TGTGCCAGCAGCGTAGAGGCAGGAGAGCAGTTCTTC
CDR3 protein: CASSVEAGEQFF

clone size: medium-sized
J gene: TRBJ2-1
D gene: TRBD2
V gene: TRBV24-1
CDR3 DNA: TGTGCCACCAGTGCCGGAACTAGCGGGAACAATGAGCAGTTCTTC
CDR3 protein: CATSAGTSGNNEQFF

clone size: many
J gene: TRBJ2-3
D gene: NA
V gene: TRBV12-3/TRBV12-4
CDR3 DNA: TGTGCCAGCAGTCCAAGCGTTGGCACAGATACGCAGTATTTT
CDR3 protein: CASSPSVGTDTQYF

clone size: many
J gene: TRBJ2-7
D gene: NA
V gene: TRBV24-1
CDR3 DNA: TGTGCCACCAGTGCCGGGGCTATGGGTAACTACGAGCAGTACTTC
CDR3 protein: CATSAGAMGNYEQYF

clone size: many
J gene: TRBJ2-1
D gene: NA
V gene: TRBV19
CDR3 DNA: TGTGCCAGTAGTATTTCGGGGGGCCTATCCTACAATGAGCAGTTCTTC
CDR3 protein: CASSISGGLSYNEQFF

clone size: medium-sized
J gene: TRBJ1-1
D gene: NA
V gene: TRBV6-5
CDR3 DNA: TGTGCCAGCAGTTACTCAACTACAGGGAGGACTGAAGCTTTCTTT
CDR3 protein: CASSYSTTGRTEAFF

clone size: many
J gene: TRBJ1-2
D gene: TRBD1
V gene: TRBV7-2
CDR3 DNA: TGTGCCAGCAGCCAAGGACAGGGTATGGCAGGCTACACCTTC
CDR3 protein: CASSQGQGMAGYTF

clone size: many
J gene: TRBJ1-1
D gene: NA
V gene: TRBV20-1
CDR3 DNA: TGCAGTGCTAGCGACCGCATCAACCCGAACACTGAAGCTTTCTTT
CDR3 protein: CSASDRINPNTEAFF

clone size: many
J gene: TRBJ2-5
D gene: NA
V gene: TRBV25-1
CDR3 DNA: TGTGCCAGCAGTGACCCCAGAGGACAAGAGACCCAGTACTTC
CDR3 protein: CASSDPRGQETQYF